These T cell receptor beta chains were read from a single sample in a study of cytomegalovirus exposure and HLA in healthy donors. TCRdb's copy holds only in-frame clones and misses some; the assay was immunoSEQ multiplex PCR. The data contain some 130,000 clones, around 71% of them singletons. Input material: PBMCs. These receptors were taken from a woman aged 60-75 years in good health and CMV-seropositive. CDR3s include the opening cysteine and the closing phenylalanine or tryptophan. The D gene is left open where the match is weak. Clone size is shown for a subset of rows, as once, few, many or a class of expanded clone.

clone_size j_call v_call d_call cdr3_aa cdr3_nt
. TRBJ1-5 TRBV18 TRBD1 CASSPMNRGKQPQHF TGTGCCAGCTCACCAATGAACAGGGGGAAGCAGCCCCAGCATTTT
few TRBJ2-7 TRBV18 TRBD1 CASSPTGAYEQYF TGTGCCAGCTCACCTACAGGGGCCTACGAGCAGTACTTC
once TRBJ1-5 TRBV6-1 . CASMGGWGGNQPQHF TGTGCCAGCATGGGAGGTTGGGGTGGCAATCAGCCCCAGCATTTT
. TRBJ1-4 TRBV6-1 . CATGGVGEKLFF TGTGCCACGGGGGGCGTAGGCGAAAAACTGTTTTTT
few TRBJ1-3 TRBV7-9 . CASSLVLRAGTIYF TGTGCCAGCAGCTTAGTTCTAAGAGCCGGCACCATATATTTT
. TRBJ1-1 TRBV6-5 TRBD1 CASSRRTGRTEAFF TGTGCCAGCAGTCGCCGGACAGGGCGGACTGAAGCTTTCTTT
. TRBJ2-7 TRBV12-5 . CASGLRLTTSYEQYF TGTGCTAGTGGTTTACGCTTAACTACCTCCTACGAGCAGTACTTC
. TRBJ2-5 TRBV7-7 TRBD2 CASSLRMGGIGETQYF TGTGCCAGCAGCTTAAGGATGGGAGGGATCGGGGAGACCCAGTACTTC
once TRBJ2-5 TRBV5-4 TRBD2 CASRRGGPQETQYF TGTGCCAGCCGACGGGGGGGGCCTCAGGAGACCCAGTACTTC
once TRBJ1-1 TRBV2 TRBD1 CASLTGAEAFF TGTGCCAGCTTGACAGGGGCTGAAGCTTTCTTT
. TRBJ1-2 TRBV5-4 TRBD1 CASSLDREVRYGYTF TGTGCCAGCAGCTTAGACAGGGAAGTTCGATATGGCTACACCTTC
. TRBJ2-7 TRBV9 . CASSPLGDTREQYF TGTGCCAGCAGCCCCTTAGGGGACACCAGAGAGCAGTACTTC
. TRBJ2-7 TRBV4-1 . CASSQYNRVDEQYF TGCGCCAGCAGCCAATACAACAGGGTAGACGAGCAGTACTTC
few TRBJ2-7 TRBV5-5 . CASSLEFGLFYEQYF TGTGCCAGCAGCTTGGAATTTGGACTTTTCTACGAGCAGTACTTC
once TRBJ1-2 TRBV5-4 . CASSFGWEVNYGYTF TGTGCCAGCAGCTTCGGGTGGGAGGTTAACTATGGCTACACCTTC